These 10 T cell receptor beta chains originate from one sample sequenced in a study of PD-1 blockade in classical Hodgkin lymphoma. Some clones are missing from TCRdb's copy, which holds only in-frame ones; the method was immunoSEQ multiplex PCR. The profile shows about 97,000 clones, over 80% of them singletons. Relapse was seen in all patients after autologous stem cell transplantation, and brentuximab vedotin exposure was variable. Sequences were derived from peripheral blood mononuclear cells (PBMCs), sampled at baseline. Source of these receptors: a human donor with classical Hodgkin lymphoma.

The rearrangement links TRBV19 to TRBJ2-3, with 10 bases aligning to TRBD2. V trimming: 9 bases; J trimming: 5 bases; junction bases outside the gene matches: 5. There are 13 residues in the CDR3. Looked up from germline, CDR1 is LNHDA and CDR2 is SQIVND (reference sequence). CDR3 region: CASRLAGGDTQYF. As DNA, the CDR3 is TGTGCCAGCCGACTAGCGGGCGGAGATACGCAGTATTTT.

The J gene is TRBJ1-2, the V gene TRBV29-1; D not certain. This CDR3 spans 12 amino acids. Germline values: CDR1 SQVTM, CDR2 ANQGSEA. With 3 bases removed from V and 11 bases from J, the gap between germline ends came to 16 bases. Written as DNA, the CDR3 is TGCAGCGTTGAGTACGGGTTCAGGTGGTACACCTTC. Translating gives CSVEYGFRWYTF.

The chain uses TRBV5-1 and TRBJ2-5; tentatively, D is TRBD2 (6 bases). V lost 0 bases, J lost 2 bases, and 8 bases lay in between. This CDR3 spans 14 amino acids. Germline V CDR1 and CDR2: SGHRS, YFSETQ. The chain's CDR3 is CASSLGDWQETQYF. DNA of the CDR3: TGCGCCAGCAGCTTGGGGGACTGGCAAGAGACCCAGTACTTC.

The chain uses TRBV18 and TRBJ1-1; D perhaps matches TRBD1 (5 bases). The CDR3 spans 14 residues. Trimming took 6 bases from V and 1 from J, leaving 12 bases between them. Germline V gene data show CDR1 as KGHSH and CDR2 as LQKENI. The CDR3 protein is CASSQDKQNTEAFF. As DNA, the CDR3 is TGTGCCAGCTCTCAGGACAAGCAGAACACTGAAGCTTTCTTT.

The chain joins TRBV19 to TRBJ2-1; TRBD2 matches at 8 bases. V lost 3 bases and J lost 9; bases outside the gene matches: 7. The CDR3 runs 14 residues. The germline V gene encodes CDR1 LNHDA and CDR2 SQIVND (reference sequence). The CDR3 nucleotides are TGTGCCAGTAGTATTTTGGGGCTAGCGGGTGAGCAGTTCTTC. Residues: CASSILGLAGEQFF.

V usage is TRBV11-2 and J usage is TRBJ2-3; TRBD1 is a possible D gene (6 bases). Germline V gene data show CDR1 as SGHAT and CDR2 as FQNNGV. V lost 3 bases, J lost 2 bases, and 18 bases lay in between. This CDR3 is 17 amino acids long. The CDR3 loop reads CASSFYPTGPYTDTQYF. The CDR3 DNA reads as TGTGCCAGCAGCTTCTATCCGACAGGCCCCTACACAGATACGCAGTATTTT.

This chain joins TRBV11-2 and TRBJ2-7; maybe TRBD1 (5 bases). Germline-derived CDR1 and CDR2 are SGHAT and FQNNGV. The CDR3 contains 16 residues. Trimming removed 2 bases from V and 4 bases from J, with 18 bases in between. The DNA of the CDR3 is TGTGCCAGCAGCTTACAGACAGCCTCATCACTATACGAGCAGTACTTC. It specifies CASSLQTASSLYEQYF.

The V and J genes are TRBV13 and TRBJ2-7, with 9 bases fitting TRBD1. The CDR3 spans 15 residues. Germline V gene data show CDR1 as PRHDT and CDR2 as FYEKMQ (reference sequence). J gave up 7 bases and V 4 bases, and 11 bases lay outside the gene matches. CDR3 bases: TGTGCCAGCAGCTCCGCGGCACAGGGGGCGCGGGAGCAGTACTTC. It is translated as CASSSAAQGAREQYF.

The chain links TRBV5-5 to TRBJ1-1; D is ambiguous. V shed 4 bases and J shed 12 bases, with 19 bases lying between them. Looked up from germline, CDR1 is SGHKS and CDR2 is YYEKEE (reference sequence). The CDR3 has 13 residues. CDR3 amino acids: CASSPPRAALTFF. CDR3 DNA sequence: TGTGCCAGCAGCCCCCCCCGGGCAGCTTTGACTTTCTTT.

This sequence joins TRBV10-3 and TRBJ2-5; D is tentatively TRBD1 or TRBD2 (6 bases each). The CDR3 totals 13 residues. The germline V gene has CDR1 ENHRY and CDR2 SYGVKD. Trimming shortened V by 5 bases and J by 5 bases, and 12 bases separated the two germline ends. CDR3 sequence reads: CAISKGGLETQYF. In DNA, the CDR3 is TGTGCCATCAGTAAAGGGGGGTTGGAGACCCAGTACTTC.